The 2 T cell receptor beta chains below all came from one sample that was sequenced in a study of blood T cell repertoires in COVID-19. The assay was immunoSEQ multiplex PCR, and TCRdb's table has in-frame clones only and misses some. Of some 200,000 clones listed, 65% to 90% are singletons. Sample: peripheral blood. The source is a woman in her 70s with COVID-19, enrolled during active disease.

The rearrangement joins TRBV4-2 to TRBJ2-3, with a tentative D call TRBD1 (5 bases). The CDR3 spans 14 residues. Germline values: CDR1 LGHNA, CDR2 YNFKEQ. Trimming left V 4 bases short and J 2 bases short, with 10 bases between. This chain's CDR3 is CASSPQTDTDTQYF. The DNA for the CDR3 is TGTGCCAGCAGCCCCCAGACAGACACAGATACGCAGTATTTT.

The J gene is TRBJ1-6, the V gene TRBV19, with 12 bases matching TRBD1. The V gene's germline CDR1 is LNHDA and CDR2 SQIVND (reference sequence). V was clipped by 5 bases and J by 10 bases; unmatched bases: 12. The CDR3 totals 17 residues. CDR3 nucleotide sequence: TGTGCCAGTAGTTTATACCCGGGACAGGGGGCACAATCACCCCTCCACTTT. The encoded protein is CASSLYPGQGAQSPLHF.